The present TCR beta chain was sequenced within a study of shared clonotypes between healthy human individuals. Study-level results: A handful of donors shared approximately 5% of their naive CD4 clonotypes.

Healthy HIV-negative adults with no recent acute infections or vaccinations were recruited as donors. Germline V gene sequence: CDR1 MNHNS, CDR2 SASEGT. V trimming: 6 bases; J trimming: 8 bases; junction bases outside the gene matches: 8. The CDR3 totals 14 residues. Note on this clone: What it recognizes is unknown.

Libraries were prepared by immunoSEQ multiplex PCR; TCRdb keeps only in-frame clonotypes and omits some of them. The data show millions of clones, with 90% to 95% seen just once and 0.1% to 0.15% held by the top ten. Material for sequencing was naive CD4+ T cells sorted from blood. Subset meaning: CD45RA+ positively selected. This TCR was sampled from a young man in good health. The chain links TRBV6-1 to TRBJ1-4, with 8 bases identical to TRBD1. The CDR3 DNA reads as TGTGCCAGCAGCACCAGGGGGCGCTTGGAAAAACTGTTTTTT. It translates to CASSTRGRLEKLFF.